This entry features one T cell receptor (beta chain) sequence. Its antigen is undetermined. This sample is drawn from a study of graft-versus-host responses after intestinal transplantation. Study-wide findings and caveats: The authors found GvH clones in recipient marrow, some appearing first in ileum or blood.

Some clones are missing from TCRdb's copy, which holds only in-frame ones; the method was immunoSEQ multiplex PCR. This table has 80,000 to 85,000 clones, 75% to 95% appearing once. The origin of this receptor is a human donor who received an intestinal transplant. The sample here was unstimulated CD4+ T cells sorted from spleen or lymph node cells, taken before intestinal transplant.

CDR3 protein: CSVDEDRENYGYTF. DNA for the CDR3: TGCAGCGTTGATGAGGACAGGGAGAACTATGGCTACACCTTC. J is TRBJ1-2 and V is TRBV29-1, with 8 bases that match TRBD1. The germline V gene has CDR1 SQVTM and CDR2 ANQGSEA. The length of the CDR3 is 14 residues. Unmatched junction bases numbered 5, after V lost 3 bases and J lost 2 bases.